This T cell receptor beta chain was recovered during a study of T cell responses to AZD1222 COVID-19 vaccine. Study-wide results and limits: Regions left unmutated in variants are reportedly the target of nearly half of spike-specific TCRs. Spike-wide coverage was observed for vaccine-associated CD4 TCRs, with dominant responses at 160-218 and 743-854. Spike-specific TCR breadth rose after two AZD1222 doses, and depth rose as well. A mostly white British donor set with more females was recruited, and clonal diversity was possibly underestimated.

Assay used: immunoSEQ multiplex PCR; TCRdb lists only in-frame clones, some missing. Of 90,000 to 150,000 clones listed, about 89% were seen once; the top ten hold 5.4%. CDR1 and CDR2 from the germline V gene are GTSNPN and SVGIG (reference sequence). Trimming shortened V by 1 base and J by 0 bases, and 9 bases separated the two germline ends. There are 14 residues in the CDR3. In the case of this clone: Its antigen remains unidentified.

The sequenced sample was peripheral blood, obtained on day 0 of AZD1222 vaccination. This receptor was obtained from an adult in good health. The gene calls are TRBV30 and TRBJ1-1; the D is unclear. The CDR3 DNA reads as TGTGCCTGGAGTGCTGGAGTACTGAACACTGAAGCTTTCTTT. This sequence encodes CAWSAGVLNTEAFF.